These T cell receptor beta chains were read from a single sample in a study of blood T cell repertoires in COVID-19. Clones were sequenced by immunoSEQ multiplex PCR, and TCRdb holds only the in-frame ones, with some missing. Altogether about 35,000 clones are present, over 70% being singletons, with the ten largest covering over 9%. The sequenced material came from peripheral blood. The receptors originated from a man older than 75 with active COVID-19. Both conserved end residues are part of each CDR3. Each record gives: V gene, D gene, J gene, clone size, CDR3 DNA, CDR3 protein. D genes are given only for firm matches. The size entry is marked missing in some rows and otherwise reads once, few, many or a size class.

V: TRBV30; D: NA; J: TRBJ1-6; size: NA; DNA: TGTGCCTGGACGGGGGGACCCCGCGGTAATTCACCCCTCCACTTT; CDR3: CAWTGGPRGNSPLHF
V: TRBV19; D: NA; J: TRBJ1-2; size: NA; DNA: TGTGCCGGACGGAGGGGGGGCGGCTACACCTTC; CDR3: CAGRRGGGYTF
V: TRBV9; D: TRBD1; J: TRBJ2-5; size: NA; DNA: TGTGCCAGCAGCAGGGGACAGGGTCAGGCCCAGTACTTC; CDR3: CASSRGQGQAQYF
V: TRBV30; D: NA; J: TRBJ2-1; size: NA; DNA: TGTGCCTGGAGTGTTGGGGCACTCGAGTTCTTC; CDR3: CAWSVGALEFF
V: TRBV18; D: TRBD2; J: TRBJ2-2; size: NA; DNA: TGTGCCAGCTCAACTCGGACTAGCGGGAGCCCCGGGGAGCTGTTTTTT; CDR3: CASSTRTSGSPGELFF
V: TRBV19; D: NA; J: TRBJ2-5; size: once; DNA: TGTGCCAGTAGGCCGGGGAAGCAAAGCGTGACCCAGTACTTC; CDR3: CASRPGKQSVTQYF
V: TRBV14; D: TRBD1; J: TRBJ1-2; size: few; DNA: TGTGCCAGCAGCCGACAGGGAGGTGGCTACACCTTC; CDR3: CASSRQGGGYTF
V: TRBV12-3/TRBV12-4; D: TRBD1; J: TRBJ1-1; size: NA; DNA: TGTGCCAGCAGCCCAGGGGGTGGCACTGAAGCTTTCTTT; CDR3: CASSPGGGTEAFF
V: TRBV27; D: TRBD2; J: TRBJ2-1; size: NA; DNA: TGTGCCAGCAGTTTATCACTAGCGGGAGTAAAGGAGCAGTTCTTC; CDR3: CASSLSLAGVKEQFF
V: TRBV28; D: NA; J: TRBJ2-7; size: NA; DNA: TGTGCCAGCAGTTCCTCGGGACTGTCGACCTACGAGCAGTACTTC; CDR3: CASSSSGLSTYEQYF
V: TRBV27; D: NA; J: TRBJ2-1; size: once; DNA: TGTGCCAGCAGTTTTACCGGTAGCTCCTACAATGAGCAGTTCTTC; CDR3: CASSFTGSSYNEQFF
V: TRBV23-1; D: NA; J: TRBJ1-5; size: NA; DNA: TGCGCCAGCAGTCAATCGCTCCGGACAGTTCTTAATCAGCCCCAGCATTTT; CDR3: CASSQSLRTVLNQPQHF
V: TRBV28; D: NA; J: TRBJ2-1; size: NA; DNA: TGTGCCAGCAGTTTGGGCAGATCTGAGCAGTTCTTC; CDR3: CASSLGRSEQFF
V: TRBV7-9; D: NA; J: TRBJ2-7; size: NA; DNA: TGTGCCAGCCGCCTGTCGCCTAGCTCCTACGAGCAGTACTTC; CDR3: CASRLSPSSYEQYF
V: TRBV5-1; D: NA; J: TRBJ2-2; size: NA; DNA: TGCGCCAGCACCTTCTCGGGGAACACCGGGGAGCTGTTTTTT; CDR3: CASTFSGNTGELFF
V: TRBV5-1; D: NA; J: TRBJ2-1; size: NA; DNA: TGCGCCAGCAGCTTGGCGGGGTATGTAGATGAGCAGTTCTTC; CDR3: CASSLAGYVDEQFF
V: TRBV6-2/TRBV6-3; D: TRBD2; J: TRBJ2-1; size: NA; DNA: TGTGCCAGCAGTTTAGCGGGAGAATACAATGAGCAGTTCTTC; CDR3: CASSLAGEYNEQFF
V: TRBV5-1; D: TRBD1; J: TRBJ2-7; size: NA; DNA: TGCGCCAGCAGCATACCGGGACAGGGCTACGAGCAGTACTTC; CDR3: CASSIPGQGYEQYF
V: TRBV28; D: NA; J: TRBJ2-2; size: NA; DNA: TGTGCCAGCAGTCGGGACTCCAGGAATACCGGGGAGCTGTTTTTT; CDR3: CASSRDSRNTGELFF
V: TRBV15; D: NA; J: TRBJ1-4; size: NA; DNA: TGTGCCACCAGCAGAGATCTTCTCGATGAAAAACTGTTTTTT; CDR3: CATSRDLLDEKLFF
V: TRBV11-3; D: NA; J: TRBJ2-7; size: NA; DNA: TGTGCCAGCAGCTTGGACACAAGCTCCTACGAGCAGTACTTC; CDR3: CASSLDTSSYEQYF
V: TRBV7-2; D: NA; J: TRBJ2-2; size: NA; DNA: TGTGCCAGCAGCCCCCCTGCAGGGTGGGCCACCGGGGAGCTGTTTTTT; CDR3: CASSPPAGWATGELFF
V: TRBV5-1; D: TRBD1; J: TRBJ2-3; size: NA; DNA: TGCGCCAGCAGCTTATGGACAGGGGAAGATACGCAGTATTTT; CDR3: CASSLWTGEDTQYF
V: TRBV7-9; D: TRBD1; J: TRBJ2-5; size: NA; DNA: TGTGCCAGCAGCTTCCGGGACAGGGACCAAGAGACCCAGTACTTC; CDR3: CASSFRDRDQETQYF
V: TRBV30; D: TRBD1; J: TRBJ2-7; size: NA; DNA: TGTGCCTGGAGTGCGGGACAGGGTCGCTACGAGCAGTACTTC; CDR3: CAWSAGQGRYEQYF
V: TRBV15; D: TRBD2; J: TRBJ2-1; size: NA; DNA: TGTGCCACCGGGACTAGCGGGATTAGGGCCTACAATGAGCAGTTCTTC; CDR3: CATGTSGIRAYNEQFF
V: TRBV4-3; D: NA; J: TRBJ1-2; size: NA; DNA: TGCGCCAGCAGCCAAGATCATGGGGGCCTCCTCTATGGCTACACCTTC; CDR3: CASSQDHGGLLYGYTF
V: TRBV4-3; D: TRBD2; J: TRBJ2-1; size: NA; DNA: TGCGCCAGCAGCCAAGATATAGGGTCTAGCGGGCCTGAGCAGTTCTTC; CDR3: CASSQDIGSSGPEQFF
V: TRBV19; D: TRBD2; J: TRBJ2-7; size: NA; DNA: TGTGCCAGTAGTAAGACCACTAGCGGGAGGTTCTACGAGCAGTACTTC; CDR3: CASSKTTSGRFYEQYF
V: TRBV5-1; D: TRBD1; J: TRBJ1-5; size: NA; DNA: TGCGCCAGCAGCCCCGGGACAGGGGAACAGCCCCAGCATTTT; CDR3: CASSPGTGEQPQHF
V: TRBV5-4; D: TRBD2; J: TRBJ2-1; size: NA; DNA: TGTGCCAGCAGCTCGGGACTAGCGGGATCTCTCTACAATGAGCAGTTCTTC; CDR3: CASSSGLAGSLYNEQFF
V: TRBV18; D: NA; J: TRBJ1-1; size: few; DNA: TGTGCCAGCTCGCAACAAAAGAACACTGAAGCTTTCTTT; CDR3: CASSQQKNTEAFF
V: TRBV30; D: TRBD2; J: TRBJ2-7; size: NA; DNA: TGTGCCGGCCCTCGGGAGGACGAGCAGTACTTC; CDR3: CAGPREDEQYF
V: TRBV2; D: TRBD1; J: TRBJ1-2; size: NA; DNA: TGTGCCAGCAGTTCCGGGACAGGGGACCTCTATGGCTACACCTTC; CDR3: CASSSGTGDLYGYTF
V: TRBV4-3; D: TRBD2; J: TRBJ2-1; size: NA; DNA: TGCGCCAGCAGCCAAGAGGAAAGCGGGACTATCTACAATGAGCAGTTCTTC; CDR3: CASSQEESGTIYNEQFF
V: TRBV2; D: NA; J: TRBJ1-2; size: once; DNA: TGTGCCAGCAGCCCGCCACTAATAAGCGGGGGCTACACCTTC; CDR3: CASSPPLISGGYTF
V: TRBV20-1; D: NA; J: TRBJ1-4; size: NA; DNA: TGCAGTGCTAGAGTCGGCTGGGGGGTGTTTTTT; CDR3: CSARVGWGVFF